This entry lists 28 T cell receptor beta chains sequenced from one sample in a study of yellow fever vaccine responses in identical twins. TCRdb recomputed calls from the RT-PCR reads with MiXCR, one row per CDR3 protein. The repertoire consists of 15,000 to 20,000 distinct CDR3 sequences, with 60% to 70% occurring once and the leading ten covering less than 9.5%. The sample here was T cells from blood (PBMCs), unsorted or a sorted subset (not recorded which), taken before or after yellow fever vaccination (not recorded which). All receptors derive from a woman younger than 30 who received the yellow fever vaccine.

This rearrangement joins TRBV29-1 to TRBJ1-5; D uncertain. Germline V lookup: CDR1 SQVTM, CDR2 ANQGSEA. Trimming took off 4 bases at V and 1 base at J, with 8 bases between the two ends. The CDR3 length is 13 residues. CDR3 nucleotide sequence: TGCAGCGTTGCATCCGGGAGCAATCAGCCCCAGCATTTT. Protein sequence: CSVASGSNQPQHF. Full variable domain (remainder filled in from reference TRBV29-1 and TRBJ1-5): SAVISQKPSRDICQRGTSLTIQCQVDSQVTMMFWYRQQPGQSLTLIATANQGSEATYESGFVIDKFPISRPNLTFSTLTVSNMSPEDSSIYLCSVASGSNQPQHFGDGTRLSIL.

The chain has TRBV10-2 and TRBJ2-4; possible D gene TRBD2, 5 bases. The CDR3 length is 15 residues. Trimming took 6 bases from V and 9 from J, leaving 21 bases between them. From germline, CDR1 is WSHSY and CDR2 SAAADI. The CDR3: CASSPGLLGLGIQYF. DNA of the CDR3: TGCGCCAGCAGCCCCGGACTGCTTGGCCTTGGCATTCAGTACTTC.

The chain links TRBV5-5 to TRBJ2-1; D uncertain. The V gene lost 1 base and the J gene lost 4 bases, with 15 bases spanning the gap. The germline CDR1 and CDR2 sequences are SGHKS and YYEKEE (reference sequence). The CDR3 is 16 amino acids. The chain's CDR3 is CASSLTSNLGYNEQFF. Written as DNA, the CDR3 is TGTGCCAGCAGCTTGACGTCAAACTTGGGATACAATGAGCAGTTCTTC. Together with reference TRBV5-5 and TRBJ2-1, the CDR3 gives the full variable domain: DAGVTQSPTHLIKTRGQQVTLRCSPISGHKSVSWYQQVLGQGPQFIFQYYEKEERGRGNFPDRFSARQFPNYSSELNVNALLLGDSALYLCASSLTSNLGYNEQFFGPGTRLTVL.

The V call is TRBV11-2, the J call TRBJ2-2; unclear D gene. V was trimmed by 1 base and J by 2 bases, leaving 8 bases between them. There are 15 residues in the CDR3. Germline V gives CDR1 SGHAT, CDR2 FQNNGV. The CDR3 loop is CASSLGVSNTGELFF. The CDR3 DNA sequence: TGTGCCAGCAGCTTAGGAGTTAGCAACACCGGGGAGCTGTTTTTT.

This clonotype was counted a few times. The J gene is TRBJ2-1, the V gene TRBV12-3 or TRBV12-4, with 7 bases lining up with TRBD2. Trimming removed 5 bases from V and 4 bases from J; junction bases left unmatched: 5. This CDR3 contains 14 residues. The CDR3 region has the DNA TGTGCCAGCAGTCCGGGACTACAGTACAATGAGCAGTTCTTC. It yields the protein CASSPGLQYNEQFF.

This chain joins TRBV28 and TRBJ2-7, with a tentative D call TRBD2 (6 bases). V lost 6 bases, J lost 0 bases, and 15 bases lay in between. This CDR3 has 15 amino acids. CDR1 is MDHEN and CDR2 is SYDVKM in the germline V gene. The CDR3 DNA follows: TGTGCCAGCAGCTCCCCGGGTAGCGGCTCCTACGAGCAGTACTTC. This gives the protein CASSSPGSGSYEQYF.

This clonotype has just a few counts. The V call is TRBV28, the J call TRBJ2-7, with 9 bases lining up with TRBD2. This CDR3 is 15 amino acids long. V lost 11 bases, J lost 2 bases, and 13 bases stayed unmatched. Looked up from germline, CDR1 is MDHEN and CDR2 is SYDVKM. CDR3 sequence: CARKKGREGTYEQYF. As DNA, the CDR3 is TGTGCCCGCAAAAAGGGGCGGGAGGGGACCTACGAGCAGTACTTC.

The chain joins TRBV29-1 to TRBJ2-2; D may be TRBD1 (6 bases). Germline V gives CDR1 SQVTM, CDR2 ANQGSEA. This CDR3 is built from 14 residues. V lost 7 bases and J 2 bases, leaving 14 bases between the germline ends. Written as DNA, the CDR3 is TGCAGCGCGAACAGGGTTACAAACACCGGGGAGCTGTTTTTT. Translating it yields CSANRVTNTGELFF.

The V call is TRBV20-1, the J call TRBJ2-3; D is perhaps TRBD2 (6 bases). Germline values: CDR1 DFQATT, CDR2 SNEGSKA (reference sequence). The CDR3 is 14 residues long. V was clipped by 2 bases and J by 1 base, with 10 bases between them. CDR3 nucleotide sequence: TGCAGTGCTAGAAAACTAGCCGGCACAGATACGCAGTATTTT. Residues: CSARKLAGTDTQYF.

The CDR3 protein is CASSLISSGGLGKTQYF. DNA for the CDR3: TGTGCCAGCAGTTTAATCTCCAGCGGGGGTCTTGGAAAGACCCAGTACTTC. The chain has TRBV28 and TRBJ2-5; 8 nucleotides agree with TRBD2. The trim removed 2 bases at V and 6 bases at J, leaving 14 bases unmatched. The CDR3 is made up of 17 amino acids. Germline-derived CDR1 and CDR2 are MDHEN and SYDVKM.

The chain recombines TRBV13 with TRBJ2-1, with TRBD2 identical over 8 bases. The CDR3 runs to 14 residues. The V gene's germline CDR1 is PRHDT and CDR2 FYEKMQ (reference sequence). V was pared by 7 bases and J by 2 bases, with 4 bases of the junction left unmatched. The CDR3 loop reads CASKGSGAYNEQFF. The CDR3 nucleotides read TGTGCCAGCAAGGGTAGCGGGGCCTACAATGAGCAGTTCTTC.

The chain recombines TRBV10-3 with TRBJ2-7; tentative D call: TRBD1 (5 bases). Trimming shortened V by 6 bases and J by 0 bases, and 6 bases separated the two germline ends. The CDR3 length is 12 residues. Germline CDR1 is ENHRY and CDR2 is SYGVKD. CDR3 amino acids: CAIRTASYEQYF. For the CDR3, the DNA is TGTGCCATCAGGACAGCCTCCTACGAGCAGTACTTC.

This sequence joins TRBV4-1 and TRBJ1-2; the D gene is possibly TRBD1 (5 bases). The V and J ends lost 2 bases and 2 bases respectively, with 15 bases between them. The length of the CDR3 is 16 residues. Germline-derived CDR1 and CDR2 are MGHRA and YSYEKL. The CDR3 is CASSQPPGWGNYGYTF. In DNA, the CDR3 is TGCGCCAGCAGCCAACCCCCGGGATGGGGGAACTATGGCTACACCTTC.

The chain has TRBV28 and TRBJ2-7; D might be TRBD1 (5 bases). Trimming removed 5 bases at V and 3 bases at J, with 20 bases between. This CDR3 has 16 amino acids. The germline gives CDR1 MDHEN, CDR2 SYDVKM. CDR3 DNA: TGTGCCAGCAGTCCCCCCGTCGCCTTCAGGGTCTACGAGCAGTACTTC. Its protein product is CASSPPVAFRVYEQYF.

The rearrangement links TRBV7-9 to TRBJ2-1; possibly TRBD2 for D (6 bases). CDR3 length: 15 residues. CDR1 and CDR2 (germline): SEHNR, FQNEAQ (reference sequence). Trimming took 5 bases from V and 2 from J, leaving 13 bases between them. The CDR3 coding sequence is TGTGCCAGCAGCCCCAGGGAGGTCGCCTACAATGAGCAGTTCTTC. This encodes CASSPREVAYNEQFF. The full variable domain, its missing parts supplied by reference TRBV7-9 and TRBJ2-1, is DTGVSQNPRHKITKRGQNVTFRCDPISEHNRLYWYRQTLGQGPEFLTYFQNEAQLEKSRLLSDRFSAERPKGSFSTLEIQRTEQGDSAMYLCASSPREVAYNEQFFGPGTRLTVL.

The V call is TRBV6-1, the J call TRBJ1-4; perhaps TRBD1 as D (5 bases). CDR1 MNHNS and CDR2 SASEGT come from the germline V gene. V was cut by 7 bases and J by 8 bases, with 17 bases left in between. This CDR3 contains 14 residues. The chain's CDR3 is CASTLQGMGEKLFF. CDR3 sequence (DNA): TGTGCCAGCACCCTGCAGGGCATGGGGGAAAAACTGTTTTTT.

The chain carries TRBV29-1 and TRBJ2-2; no definite D call. Trimming removed 4 bases at V and 0 bases at J, with 6 bases between. This CDR3 is 13 amino acids long. CDR1 and CDR2 (germline): SQVTM, ANQGSEA. As DNA, the CDR3 is TGCAGCGTTGGTGCGTCGAACACCGGGGAGCTGTTTTTT. Residues: CSVGASNTGELFF.

The chain uses TRBV2 and TRBJ2-1; D perhaps matches TRBD2 (5 bases). The CDR3 totals 15 residues. V lost 3 bases and J lost 0, with 9 bases in between. CDR1 is SNHLY and CDR2 is FYNNEI in the germline V gene. The CDR3 DNA is TGTGCCAGCAGTGACGTAGCGAGCTCCTACAATGAGCAGTTCTTC. Protein sequence: CASSDVASSYNEQFF.

The V call is TRBV18, the J call TRBJ2-3, with 8 bases lining up with TRBD2. Trimming took 0 bases from V and 1 from J; bases not matched to a gene: 3. Germline loops: CDR1 KGHSH, CDR2 LQKENI. The CDR3 contains 16 residues. DNA for the CDR3: TGTGCCAGCTCACCACCTCTGCGGGGGGGCACAGATACGCAGTATTTT. Encoded protein: CASSPPLRGGTDTQYF.

This chain connects TRBV28 to TRBJ2-7; a weak D match, TRBD1 (5 bases). Between the trimmed V and J ends, which lost 3 bases and 0 bases, there was a span of 15 bases. Per the germline V gene, CDR1 is MDHEN and CDR2 is SYDVKM. The CDR3 has 16 residues. CDR3 residues: CASSFTLQALSYEQYF. In DNA form, the CDR3 reads TGTGCCAGCAGTTTCACTTTACAGGCCCTCTCCTACGAGCAGTACTTC.

The chain couples TRBV2 to TRBJ2-7; 8 bases fit TRBD1. V was clipped by 1 base and J by 3 bases; unmatched bases: 5. CDR3 length: 15 residues. The V gene's germline CDR1 is SNHLY and CDR2 FYNNEI. CDR3 loop: CASSEGVQGGYEQYF. CDR3 nucleotide sequence: TGTGCCAGCAGTGAAGGGGTACAGGGGGGCTACGAGCAGTACTTC.

This clonotype was seen more than once but under ten times. The V gene is TRBV12-3 or TRBV12-4, the J gene TRBJ1-2; the D gene is possibly TRBD1 (6 bases). V shed 2 bases and J shed 6 bases, with 10 bases lying between them. The CDR3 covers 13 residues. CDR3 DNA sequence: TGTGCCAGCAGTTTAAGGGGGACCAATGGCTACACCTTC. Its protein is CASSLRGTNGYTF.

The V call is TRBV14, the J call TRBJ2-1, with 8 bases aligning to TRBD2. Per germline, CDR1 SGHDN and CDR2 FVKESK. V was clipped by 0 bases and J by 3 bases; unmatched bases: 7. This CDR3 is 17 amino acids long. CDR3 residues: CASSQDVSSGFYNEQFF. The CDR3 DNA follows: TGTGCCAGCAGCCAAGATGTGTCTAGCGGGTTCTACAATGAGCAGTTCTTC.

The V gene is TRBV11-2, the J gene TRBJ1-1; 10 positions agree with TRBD1. The CDR3 spans 15 residues. CDR1 SGHAT and CDR2 FQNNGV come from the germline V gene. The ends lost 4 bases at V and 6 bases at J; junction bases unmatched: 8. CDR3 sequence reads: CASSSRDRGRAEAFF. The CDR3 nucleotides read TGTGCCAGCAGCTCCCGGGACAGGGGCCGCGCTGAAGCTTTCTTT.

V gene TRBV5-6 combines with J gene TRBJ2-2, with 9 bases matching TRBD1. This CDR3 has 16 residues. V gave up 4 bases and J gave up 4 bases; unmatched junction bases: 8. CDR1 and CDR2 (germline): SGHDT, YYEEEE. In nucleotides, the CDR3 is TGTGCCAGCAGCCCTTACAGGGGGCGAGGCACCGGGGAGCTGTTTTTT. Amino acid sequence: CASSPYRGRGTGELFF.

V usage is TRBV7-6 and J usage is TRBJ2-1; TRBD1 agrees at 8 bases. Germline V gene lookup returns CDR1 SGHVS and CDR2 FNYEAQ. This CDR3 contains 14 residues. After removal of 0 bases from V and 6 bases from J, the junction contained 1 base not matched to a gene. This CDR3 reads CASSLAGQGNEQFF. CDR3 DNA: TGTGCCAGCAGCTTAGCCGGACAGGGCAATGAGCAGTTCTTC.

This clonotype appeared a few times. CDR3 sequence (DNA): TGTGCCAGCAGTCCCCCGTTGGGGGGGGCGGGTGAGACCCAGTACTTC. The encoded protein is CASSPPLGGAGETQYF. The chain uses TRBV12-3 or TRBV12-4 and TRBJ2-5; tentatively, D is TRBD2 (7 bases). V was clipped by 5 bases and J by 5 bases, with 21 bases between them. The CDR3 runs 16 residues.

The CDR3 bases are TGTGCCAGCAGCTCCGACCCGAGCGGAACAGATACGCAGTATTTT. Its protein is CASSSDPSGTDTQYF. The rearrangement links TRBV5-4 to TRBJ2-3, with a possible D match to TRBD2 (5 bases). Germline V CDR1 and CDR2: SGHNT, YYREEE (reference sequence). The germline V and J ends were trimmed by 3 bases and 3 bases, with 14 bases remaining between them. The CDR3 has 15 residues.